These T cell receptor beta chains were read from a single sample in a study of identifying expanded T cells in peripheral blood. Assay: immunoSEQ multiplex PCR; the TCRdb copy retains only in-frame clones and omits some. The sample contains approximately 120,000 clones, around 90% of which appear only once. The specimen was blood. The source of these receptors is a person aged 18 to 75 in good health. Each CDR3 is given with its conserved first and last residue. A D gene is named only where the DNA matches it firmly. The size entry is marked missing in some rows and otherwise reads once, few, many or a size class.

>-|TRBV28|TRBJ1-1|-
TGTGCCAGCAGTCCAATCAGCCCCGGGGCAGACATGAACACTGAAGCTTTCTTT
CASSPISPGADMNTEAFF
>-|TRBV27|TRBJ2-3|-
TGTGCCAGCAGTTTAGGACTTGCCTCAGATACGCAGTATTTT
CASSLGLASDTQYF
>-|TRBV19|TRBJ2-6|-
TGTGCCAGTATGTCTGGGGCCAACGTCCTGACTTTC
CASMSGANVLTF
>-|TRBV19|TRBJ1-1|-
TGTGCCAGTAATTCTTGGGGGCACCGGTGGACTGAAGCTTTCTTT
CASNSWGHRWTEAFF
>-|TRBV7-2|TRBJ1-1|-
TGTGCCAGCAGCCGGATGAACACTGAAGCTTTCTTT
CASSRMNTEAFF
>TRBD1|TRBV7-9|TRBJ1-1|-
TGTGCCAGCAGCTTAAGGCTAGGGCAGGGGGTGGGTGAAGCTTTCTTT
CASSLRLGQGVGEAFF
>-|TRBV10-1|TRBJ1-1|-
TGCGCCAGCAACAGGGTCGGGGACACTGAAGCTTTCTTT
CASNRVGDTEAFF
>TRBD1|TRBV19|TRBJ2-5|-
TGTGCCAGTACCGATGGGACAGGGGTAGAGACCCAGTACTTC
CASTDGTGVETQYF
>-|TRBV19|TRBJ2-7|few
TGTGCCACTCACGGGATAGAGTCCTACGAGCAGTACTTC
CATHGIESYEQYF
>-|TRBV28|TRBJ1-2|-
TGTGCCAGCAGTTTTGTAGGGATCTATGGCTACACCTTC
CASSFVGIYGYTF
>TRBD1|TRBV29-1|TRBJ1-1|-
TGCAGCGTTGATGGGGGTGGTCTGACAGGGGGCGATGAAGCTTTCTTT
CSVDGGGLTGGDEAFF
>-|TRBV2|TRBJ2-1|once
TGTGCCAGCGGCGGGATTCAGGGCAATGAGCAGTTCTTC
CASGGIQGNEQFF
>TRBD2|TRBV7-3|TRBJ2-1|-
TGTGCCAGCAGCTTAGCGGGAGCCCGCTACAATGAGCAGTTCTTC
CASSLAGARYNEQFF
>-|TRBV28|TRBJ2-1|-
TGTGCCAGCAGTCGGGGACCCGGCATAAATGAGCAGTTCTTC
CASSRGPGINEQFF
>TRBD2|TRBV11-3|TRBJ2-2|once
TGTGCCAGCAGCCACCGGCCGGGGCTAGCGGGAGCTAACACCGGGGAGCTGTTTTTT
CASSHRPGLAGANTGELFF
>-|TRBV7-9|TRBJ2-7|-
TGTGCCAGCAGCTTAGCGGGGGGCCGTAGAGGGAGAGGATACGAGCAGTACTTC
CASSLAGGRRGRGYEQYF
>TRBD1|TRBV10-3|TRBJ1-1|-
TGTGCCATCAGCAAGTTGGGGACAGGGAACACTGAAGCTTTCTTT
CAISKLGTGNTEAFF
>-|TRBV27|TRBJ1-3|-
TGTGCCAGCAGTTCCCTAGCGACAGTCTCTGGAAACACCATATATTTT
CASSSLATVSGNTIYF
>-|TRBV29-1|TRBJ2-1|-
TGCAGCGCCGCCCCCTACAGGGAAAACAATGAGCAGTTCTTC
CSAAPYRENNEQFF
>TRBD2|TRBV19|TRBJ2-7|-
TGTGCCAGTAGTATCGGACTAGCGGGGAACTACTACGAGCAGTACTTC
CASSIGLAGNYYEQYF
>TRBD2|TRBV7-6|TRBJ2-1|-
TGTGCCAGCAGCTTAGCTACTAGCGGGAGGGGTGAGCAGTTCTTC
CASSLATSGRGEQFF
>-|TRBV7-8|TRBJ2-1|-
TGTGCCAGCAGCCCCCAAGGGTCCTACAATGAGCAGTTCTTC
CASSPQGSYNEQFF
>-|TRBV7-2|TRBJ2-2|-
TGTGCCAGCAGCTTATCTTCAGGGGTGGTTACCGGGGAGCTGTTTTTT
CASSLSSGVVTGELFF
>TRBD1|TRBV28|TRBJ2-5|-
TGTGCCAGCAGTTTATCGACAGGGAAGGCCGATCAAGAGACCCAGTACTTC
CASSLSTGKADQETQYF
>TRBD1|TRBV7-2|TRBJ2-3|few
TGTGCCAGCAGAAGGATCGGGACAGGGGGTAGGGATACGCAGTATTTT
CASRRIGTGGRDTQYF
>-|TRBV14|TRBJ2-1|-
TGTGCCAGCAGCCGAGGGGGTGCCTACAATGAGCAGTTCTTC
CASSRGGAYNEQFF
>-|TRBV5-1|TRBJ2-1|-
TGCGCCAGCAGCTTCCGGGAGATGAATGAGCAGTTCTTC
CASSFREMNEQFF
>TRBD2|TRBV5-1|TRBJ2-3|-
TGCGCCAGCAGCTTGGGAGCGGGGATAACAGATACGCAGTATTTT
CASSLGAGITDTQYF
>-|TRBV11-2|TRBJ2-7|-
TGTGCCAGCAGCAAACACCAGGGTGCGGAGCAGTACTTC
CASSKHQGAEQYF
>-|TRBV6-5|TRBJ2-2|-
TGTGCCAGCAGGAAACATCACACCGGGGAGCTGTTTTTT
CASRKHHTGELFF
>-|TRBV4-1|TRBJ2-1|-
TGCGCCAGCAGCCAAGGACCCGGGGGCCCCCCCATGGATGAGCAGTTCTTC
CASSQGPGGPPMDEQFF
>-|TRBV27|TRBJ1-3|-
TGTGCCAGCAGTCAAAGCAGGGGTGGAGGAAACACCATATATTTT
CASSQSRGGGNTIYF
>-|TRBV28|TRBJ1-4|-
TGTGCCAGTGCCGGGCTATCTAATGAAAAACTGTTTTTT
CASAGLSNEKLFF
>TRBD2|TRBV19|TRBJ2-7|once
TGTGCCAGTAGTACTAGCGGGGTTCCCTACGAGCAGTACTTC
CASSTSGVPYEQYF
>-|TRBV4-1|TRBJ2-1|few
TGCGCCAGCAGCCGTTTGGTGGGACCCTACAATGAGCAGTTCTTC
CASSRLVGPYNEQFF
>-|TRBV30|TRBJ1-5|-
TGTGCCTGGAGTAGAAGGGGTAATCAGCCCCAGCATTTT
CAWSRRGNQPQHF
>-|TRBV6-5|TRBJ1-1|-
TGTGCCGTCAAGGGGGGGAGGGGGAACACTGAAGCTTTCTTT
CAVKGGRGNTEAFF
>-|TRBV6-8|TRBJ1-2|-
TGTGCCAGCAGCCTTGTGAGGATCCGCTATGGCTACACCTTC
CASSLVRIRYGYTF
>TRBD2|TRBV10-2|TRBJ2-3|-
TGCGCCAGCAGCGGAGGACTAGCGGGATTGACAGATACGCAGTATTTT
CASSGGLAGLTDTQYF
>-|TRBV28|TRBJ2-7|-
TGTGCCAGCAACCATCAAATGGCCTCCTACGAGCAGTACTTC
CASNHQMASYEQYF
>TRBD2|TRBV7-3|TRBJ2-3|-
TGTGCCAGCAGCCCAATACTAGCGGGAGGATGGGATACGCAGTATTTT
CASSPILAGGWDTQYF